This T cell receptor beta chain was recorded in a study of metastatic and nonmetastatic thyroid tumors (TCRdb year 2020). Regarding the study in general: The researchers compared repertoires between peripheral blood samples and tumor or nodule tissue samples from patients with malignant or benign thyroid disease.

This clone was seen repeatedly, ten times or more. Its antigen remains undetermined. No much larger clone exists at a distance of one base, and base qualities are not known. CDR1 and CDR2, looked up from the germline V gene, are MGHRA and YSYEKL. Between the V and J ends, shortened by 0 bases and 0 bases respectively, the junction contains 15 bases. The CDR3 goes from the cysteine to the phenylalanine over 19 residues. Here the CDR3 DNA is all that survives: 57 bases in frame from base 1. No patient had received any treatment before thyroid surgery. Using T-cell receptor beta sequencing, the study looked back at clinical samples from patients collected from the early 2010s to the late 2010s. The library was built by means of PCR. Instrument on record: Illumina HiSeq 4000. The TCR beta-chain CDR3 region of each patient was profiled by high-throughput sequencing. In the authors' own workflow: A classifier to discriminate distant-metastatic papillary thyroid cancer patients was built from CDR3 differences across clinicopathological groups. Repertoire diversity was assessed with the Shannon index, and tumor-blood repertoire similarity with the Morisita-Horn index. TCRdb itself trimmed the public reads at Q25 with fastp, ran MiXCR and retained productive beta chains. The V and J calls and clone size are TCRdb's, not the authors'. Within this sample are about 40,000 clones, with roughly a sixth of them counted one time only. 8% to 10% of the sample belongs to the ten largest clones.

Findings and caveats that apply to the study as a whole: In both blood and tumor samples, malignant tumors were reported to have significantly higher TCR beta diversity than benign nodules.

The receptor was isolated from a female donor with papillary thyroid cancer or a benign thyroid nodule (not recorded which). Some clones in this sample may be carry-over from other donors' samples. The sequence links TRBV4-1 to TRBJ2-6; too little of a D gene remains to name it. Material for sequencing was tumor tissue. The DNA sequence is as follows: TGCGCCAGCAGCCAAGACCCACATTCCCCTGGCTCTGGGGCCAACGTCCTGACTTTC. Protein translation: CASSQDPHSPGSGANVLTF.